This is a list of T cell receptor beta chains from one sample in a study of T cells in Graves' hyperthyroidism and ophthalmopathy. TCRdb used MiXCR to reprocess the multiplex PCR reads, holding one entry per CDR3 protein. The data contain 300,000 to 400,000 distinct CDR3 sequences, approximately 15% of them singletons. The sample consisted of blood. All receptors come from a woman in her twenties or thirties with Graves' hyperthyroidism. Each CDR3 is given with its conserved first and last residue. Fields, in order: clone size, D gene, CDR3 length, V gene, J gene, CDR3 protein, CDR3 DNA. D genes are given only for firm matches. Part of the rows lack a size; the others show once, few, many or a class for expanded clones.

clone_size: -
d_call: -
cdr3_length: 17
v_call: TRBV18
j_call: TRBJ2-2
cdr3_aa: CASSPEPASANTGELFF
cdr3_nt: TGTGCCAGCTCACCGGAACCGGCTAGCGCGAACACCGGGGAGCTGTTTTTT

clone_size: many
d_call: -
cdr3_length: 15
v_call: TRBV7-2
j_call: TRBJ2-7
cdr3_aa: CASSPLRGSSYEQYF
cdr3_nt: TGTGCCAGCAGCCCCCTCCGGGGGAGCAGCTACGAGCAGTACTTC

clone_size: -
d_call: -
cdr3_length: 15
v_call: TRBV19
j_call: TRBJ2-5
cdr3_aa: CAGSIPGAGGETQYF
cdr3_nt: TGTGCCGGTAGTATCCCGGGAGCAGGAGGGGAGACCCAGTACTTC

clone_size: few
d_call: -
cdr3_length: 13
v_call: TRBV20-1
j_call: TRBJ2-1
cdr3_aa: CSARSLRDNEQLF
cdr3_nt: TGCAGTGCTAGGTCTCTTAGGGACAATGAGCAGCTCTTC

clone_size: many
d_call: -
cdr3_length: 14
v_call: TRBV28
j_call: TRBJ1-1
cdr3_aa: CASSRPGMNTEAFF
cdr3_nt: TGTGCCAGCAGTAGGCCGGGCATGAACACTGAAGCTTTCTTT

clone_size: -
d_call: -
cdr3_length: 15
v_call: TRBV20-1
j_call: TRBJ2-2
cdr3_aa: CSARDHGANTGELFF
cdr3_nt: TGCAGTGCTAGAGATCACGGAGCGAACACCGGGGAGCTGTTTTTT

clone_size: many
d_call: -
cdr3_length: 15
v_call: TRBV2
j_call: TRBJ2-1
cdr3_aa: CASSEGENRYNEQFF
cdr3_nt: TGTGCCAGCAGTGAAGGGGAAAATCGCTACAATGAGCAGTTCTTC

clone_size: -
d_call: TRBD2
cdr3_length: 18
v_call: TRBV29-1
j_call: TRBJ2-7
cdr3_aa: CSVEAPMASGSVLGEQYF
cdr3_nt: TGCAGCGTTGAAGCCCCCATGGCAAGCGGGAGTGTCCTTGGTGAGCAGTACTTC

clone_size: few
d_call: TRBD1
cdr3_length: 17
v_call: TRBV20-1
j_call: TRBJ2-5
cdr3_aa: CSARGAAWTGGTETQYF
cdr3_nt: TGCAGTGCTAGAGGTGCAGCCTGGACAGGGGGAACAGAGACCCAGTACTTC

clone_size: few
d_call: TRBD1
cdr3_length: 14
v_call: TRBV30
j_call: TRBJ1-5
cdr3_aa: CAWSPGQVGQPQHF
cdr3_nt: TGTGCCTGGAGTCCAGGACAGGTGGGGCAGCCCCAGCATTTT

clone_size: -
d_call: TRBD1
cdr3_length: 16
v_call: TRBV20-1
j_call: TRBJ1-5
cdr3_aa: CSASYSGQGRSEPQHF
cdr3_nt: TGCAGTGCTAGTTATTCAGGACAGGGACGAAGTGAGCCCCAGCATTTT

clone_size: many
d_call: -
cdr3_length: 11
v_call: TRBV28
j_call: TRBJ2-7
cdr3_aa: CASGENYEQYF
cdr3_nt: TGTGCCAGCGGTGAGAACTACGAGCAGTACTTC

clone_size: few
d_call: -
cdr3_length: 18
v_call: TRBV7-9
j_call: TRBJ1-2
cdr3_aa: CASSFGPRAGETNYGYTF
cdr3_nt: TGTGCCAGCAGCTTCGGGCCCCGCGCAGGGGAAACTAACTATGGCTACACCTTC

clone_size: many
d_call: TRBD2
cdr3_length: 15
v_call: TRBV5-1
j_call: TRBJ2-1
cdr3_aa: CASSERESTYNEQFF
cdr3_nt: TGCGCCAGCAGCGAGCGGGAGTCGACCTACAATGAGCAGTTCTTC

clone_size: many
d_call: TRBD1
cdr3_length: 13
v_call: TRBV28
j_call: TRBJ1-2
cdr3_aa: CASSRDRENGYTF
cdr3_nt: TGTGCCAGCAGCAGGGACAGGGAAAATGGCTACACCTTC

clone_size: many
d_call: TRBD1
cdr3_length: 14
v_call: TRBV2
j_call: TRBJ2-7
cdr3_aa: CASSEVQGVYEQYF
cdr3_nt: TGTGCCAGCAGTGAAGTACAGGGGGTCTACGAGCAGTACTTC

clone_size: few
d_call: -
cdr3_length: 15
v_call: TRBV12-3/TRBV12-4
j_call: TRBJ1-5
cdr3_aa: CASSLAGVGDQPQHF
cdr3_nt: TGTGCCAGCAGTTTAGCTGGGGTAGGGGATCAGCCCCAGCATTTT

clone_size: many
d_call: -
cdr3_length: 13
v_call: TRBV5-1
j_call: TRBJ1-1
cdr3_aa: CASSLAVNTEAFF
cdr3_nt: TGCGCCAGCAGCTTAGCAGTGAACACTGAAGCTTTCTTT

clone_size: few
d_call: TRBD1
cdr3_length: 16
v_call: TRBV4-1
j_call: TRBJ2-5
cdr3_aa: CASSPLQGHGGETQYF
cdr3_nt: TGCGCCAGCAGCCCCCTACAGGGGCATGGCGGAGAGACCCAGTACTTC

clone_size: many
d_call: -
cdr3_length: 12
v_call: TRBV2
j_call: TRBJ2-5
cdr3_aa: CASSGALTTQYF
cdr3_nt: TGTGCCAGCAGTGGGGCCTTAACCACCCAGTACTTC

clone_size: once
d_call: TRBD2
cdr3_length: 14
v_call: TRBV19
j_call: TRBJ2-3
cdr3_aa: CATALAGGADTQYF
cdr3_nt: TGTGCCACCGCGCTAGCGGGAGGGGCAGATACGCAGTATTTT

clone_size: -
d_call: TRBD1
cdr3_length: 15
v_call: TRBV3-1
j_call: TRBJ2-5
cdr3_aa: CASSLLDRFGETQYF
cdr3_nt: TGTGCCAGCAGCCTACTGGACAGGTTCGGTGAGACCCAGTACTTC

clone_size: many
d_call: TRBD2
cdr3_length: 15
v_call: TRBV18
j_call: TRBJ2-3
cdr3_aa: CASSPLLAGTDTQYF
cdr3_nt: TGTGCCAGCTCACCACTCCTAGCGGGCACAGATACGCAGTATTTT

clone_size: many
d_call: TRBD1
cdr3_length: 14
v_call: TRBV7-9
j_call: TRBJ1-1
cdr3_aa: CASSTGQSNTEAFF
cdr3_nt: TGTGCCAGCAGCACGGGACAGTCAAACACTGAAGCTTTCTTT

clone_size: -
d_call: -
cdr3_length: 15
v_call: TRBV12-5
j_call: TRBJ2-2
cdr3_aa: CASGLLSGAGGELFF
cdr3_nt: TGTGCTAGTGGTTTGTTGTCCGGGGCTGGCGGGGAGCTGTTTTTT

clone_size: -
d_call: TRBD2
cdr3_length: 19
v_call: TRBV12-3/TRBV12-4
j_call: TRBJ2-7
cdr3_aa: CASSFFWTGTSGDPYEQYF
cdr3_nt: TGTGCCAGCAGTTTCTTTTGGACAGGGACTAGCGGGGACCCTTACGAGCAGTACTTC

clone_size: -
d_call: TRBD2
cdr3_length: 16
v_call: TRBV5-6
j_call: TRBJ2-2
cdr3_aa: CASSFGTSGKAGELFF
cdr3_nt: TGTGCCAGCAGCTTTGGGACTAGCGGGAAAGCCGGGGAGCTGTTTTTT

clone_size: many
d_call: -
cdr3_length: 13
v_call: TRBV12-3/TRBV12-4
j_call: TRBJ2-7
cdr3_aa: CASGGQGLYEQYF
cdr3_nt: TGTGCCAGCGGTGGGCAGGGGCTCTACGAGCAGTACTTC

clone_size: -
d_call: -
cdr3_length: 15
v_call: TRBV11-3
j_call: TRBJ2-3
cdr3_aa: CASSLLSSGTDTQYF
cdr3_nt: TGTGCCAGCAGCTTACTGTCCAGCGGCACAGATACGCAGTATTTT

clone_size: few
d_call: TRBD1
cdr3_length: 15
v_call: TRBV20-1
j_call: TRBJ2-3
cdr3_aa: CSASPFGQGADTQYF
cdr3_nt: TGCAGTGCTAGTCCTTTCGGACAGGGGGCAGATACGCAGTATTTT

clone_size: many
d_call: -
cdr3_length: 15
v_call: TRBV20-1
j_call: TRBJ2-3
cdr3_aa: CSARDRVTSTDTQYF
cdr3_nt: TGCAGTGCTAGAGATCGAGTAACCAGCACAGATACGCAGTATTTT

clone_size: many
d_call: -
cdr3_length: 13
v_call: TRBV2
j_call: TRBJ2-1
cdr3_aa: CASTGVGELEQFF
cdr3_nt: TGTGCCAGCACGGGGGTCGGGGAGCTTGAGCAGTTCTTC

clone_size: many
d_call: TRBD2
cdr3_length: 20
v_call: TRBV6-6
j_call: TRBJ2-3
cdr3_aa: CASSYYGVARSSGSTDTQYF
cdr3_nt: TGTGCCAGCAGTTACTACGGTGTCGCGAGATCTAGCGGGTCCACAGATACGCAGTATTTT

clone_size: -
d_call: -
cdr3_length: 13
v_call: TRBV29-1
j_call: TRBJ2-2
cdr3_aa: CSYQEVSAGELFF
cdr3_nt: TGCAGCTATCAGGAGGTGTCAGCCGGGGAGCTGTTTTTT

clone_size: -
d_call: TRBD1
cdr3_length: 13
v_call: TRBV25-1
j_call: TRBJ2-3
cdr3_aa: CATHRGPTNTQYF
cdr3_nt: TGTGCCACCCACAGGGGACCCACAAATACGCAGTATTTT

clone_size: -
d_call: -
cdr3_length: 15
v_call: TRBV5-1
j_call: TRBJ2-3
cdr3_aa: CASTLRSHVGDTQYF
cdr3_nt: TGCGCCAGCACCTTGAGGTCTCACGTAGGAGATACGCAGTATTTT

clone_size: -
d_call: TRBD1
cdr3_length: 14
v_call: TRBV27
j_call: TRBJ1-2
cdr3_aa: CASRRDREGYGYTF
cdr3_nt: TGTGCCAGCAGAAGGGACAGGGAAGGCTATGGCTACACCTTC

clone_size: -
d_call: -
cdr3_length: 15
v_call: TRBV3-1
j_call: TRBJ2-1
cdr3_aa: CASSHRGSFNNEQFF
cdr3_nt: TGTGCCAGCAGCCATCGGGGGAGCTTCAACAATGAGCAGTTCTTC

clone_size: few
d_call: -
cdr3_length: 14
v_call: TRBV20-1
j_call: TRBJ1-4
cdr3_aa: CSVRPFATNEKLFF
cdr3_nt: TGCAGTGTAAGACCGTTTGCAACTAATGAAAAACTGTTTTTT

clone_size: few
d_call: -
cdr3_length: 15
v_call: TRBV9
j_call: TRBJ2-1
cdr3_aa: CASSLVGGGLDEQFF
cdr3_nt: TGTGCCAGCAGCCTCGTGGGGGGAGGTCTCGATGAGCAGTTCTTC

clone_size: once
d_call: TRBD1
cdr3_length: 17
v_call: TRBV29-1
j_call: TRBJ2-1
cdr3_aa: CSVESVPWDRGFDEQFF
cdr3_nt: TGCAGCGTTGAATCGGTGCCCTGGGACAGGGGCTTCGATGAGCAGTTCTTC

clone_size: few
d_call: -
cdr3_length: 12
v_call: TRBV28
j_call: TRBJ1-2
cdr3_aa: CAIAGVGYGYTF
cdr3_nt: TGTGCCATTGCAGGGGTCGGGTATGGCTACACCTTC

clone_size: -
d_call: TRBD1
cdr3_length: 12
v_call: TRBV29-1
j_call: TRBJ2-5
cdr3_aa: CSVWGRGPNKYF
cdr3_nt: TGCAGCGTTTGGGGCAGGGGGCCCAACAAGTACTTC

clone_size: -
d_call: TRBD2
cdr3_length: 15
v_call: TRBV12-5
j_call: TRBJ2-1
cdr3_aa: CASGLGLAGVNEQFF
cdr3_nt: TGTGCTAGTGGTTTGGGACTAGCGGGAGTGAATGAGCAGTTCTTC

clone_size: few
d_call: TRBD2
cdr3_length: 12
v_call: TRBV29-1
j_call: TRBJ2-1
cdr3_aa: CSGLAEYNEQFF
cdr3_nt: TGCAGCGGACTAGCGGAATACAATGAGCAGTTCTTC

clone_size: -
d_call: -
cdr3_length: 11
v_call: TRBV20-1
j_call: TRBJ2-1
cdr3_aa: CSADTGIEQFF
cdr3_nt: TGCAGTGCAGATACAGGGATTGAGCAGTTCTTC

clone_size: many
d_call: -
cdr3_length: 12
v_call: TRBV30
j_call: TRBJ1-4
cdr3_aa: CAWSVGDEKLFF
cdr3_nt: TGTGCCTGGAGTGTGGGGGATGAAAAACTGTTTTTT

clone_size: many
d_call: -
cdr3_length: 14
v_call: TRBV29-1
j_call: TRBJ1-1
cdr3_aa: CSVVLGHSNTEAFF
cdr3_nt: TGCAGCGTTGTTCTTGGGCACTCGAACACTGAAGCTTTCTTT

clone_size: many
d_call: TRBD2
cdr3_length: 15
v_call: TRBV12-3/TRBV12-4
j_call: TRBJ2-3
cdr3_aa: CASSLRAGGGDTQYF
cdr3_nt: TGTGCCAGCAGTTTAAGAGCGGGAGGAGGAGATACGCAGTATTTT

clone_size: -
d_call: TRBD1
cdr3_length: 14
v_call: TRBV27
j_call: TRBJ1-5
cdr3_aa: CASSFTQGRVPQHF
cdr3_nt: TGTGCCAGCAGTTTCACACAGGGGAGGGTACCCCAGCATTTT

clone_size: -
d_call: -
cdr3_length: 14
v_call: TRBV2
j_call: TRBJ1-1
cdr3_aa: CASSERQVGTEAFF
cdr3_nt: TGTGCCAGCAGTGAACGACAGGTGGGCACTGAAGCTTTCTTT

clone_size: many
d_call: -
cdr3_length: 15
v_call: TRBV28
j_call: TRBJ1-5
cdr3_aa: CASRKRVWGNQPQHF
cdr3_nt: TGTGCCAGCAGGAAGCGGGTCTGGGGGAATCAGCCCCAGCATTTT

clone_size: -
d_call: -
cdr3_length: 13
v_call: TRBV12-3/TRBV12-4
j_call: TRBJ1-1
cdr3_aa: CAGSFAVNTEAFF
cdr3_nt: TGTGCCGGCAGTTTTGCAGTGAACACTGAAGCTTTCTTT

clone_size: many
d_call: TRBD1
cdr3_length: 16
v_call: TRBV28
j_call: TRBJ2-2
cdr3_aa: CASREFDRGAPGELFF
cdr3_nt: TGTGCCAGCAGGGAATTCGACAGGGGTGCGCCCGGGGAGCTGTTTTTT

clone_size: many
d_call: -
cdr3_length: 16
v_call: TRBV11-2
j_call: TRBJ2-2
cdr3_aa: CASSQRAKRSTGELFF
cdr3_nt: TGTGCCAGCAGCCAACGGGCAAAGAGGAGCACCGGGGAGCTGTTTTTT

clone_size: few
d_call: -
cdr3_length: 13
v_call: TRBV6-1
j_call: TRBJ1-4
cdr3_aa: CASGDRGSEKLFF
cdr3_nt: TGTGCCAGCGGCGATAGAGGGAGCGAAAAACTGTTTTTT

clone_size: many
d_call: TRBD1
cdr3_length: 13
v_call: TRBV29-1
j_call: TRBJ2-1
cdr3_aa: CSVEDQFGTGQFF
cdr3_nt: TGCAGCGTTGAAGATCAATTCGGGACAGGGCAGTTCTTC

clone_size: many
d_call: TRBD1
cdr3_length: 13
v_call: TRBV12-3/TRBV12-4
j_call: TRBJ2-7
cdr3_aa: CASSRDSPYEQYF
cdr3_nt: TGTGCCAGCAGCCGGGACAGCCCCTACGAGCAGTACTTC

clone_size: -
d_call: -
cdr3_length: 12
v_call: TRBV5-1
j_call: TRBJ1-1
cdr3_aa: CASSSDRGEAFF
cdr3_nt: TGCGCCAGCAGCTCCGATCGGGGTGAAGCTTTCTTT